The sequence of this T cell receptor (beta chain) was determined in a study of OX40 agonist ivuxolimab in advanced cancers. Background on the study: A male proportion of 70% to 90% was recorded, with mean age approximately 64 years and range roughly 23 to 90. General observations from the study: At doses 0.1 to 3.0 mg/kg, CD4+ and CD8+ clones expanded. The study found that CD8+ T cells averaged more expanded clones than CD4+.

Sampling times: baseline, cycle 4 day 1, cycle 7 day 1. Unmatched junction bases numbered 8, after V lost 3 bases and J lost 4 bases. CDR1 LNHDA and CDR2 SQIVND come from the germline V gene (reference sequence). This CDR3 is 16 amino acids long. The table came from immunoSEQ multiplex PCR; TCRdb's copy has only in-frame clones and leaves some out. Among roughly 64,000 clones listed, approximately 82% were seen once. As concerns this clone: What it recognizes is unknown.

This receptor was identified in an adult with an advanced solid tumor such as melanoma, head and neck, liver or kidney cancer. The rearrangement links TRBV19 to TRBJ1-2; 10 nucleotides line up with TRBD1. Here the sequenced sample was CD4+ or CD8+ T cells sorted from blood, taken in a trial of the OX40 agonist ivuxolimab. The CDR3 DNA follows: TGTGCCAGTAGTATCGAGGGGACAGGGGATTTCTATGGCTACACCTTC. This translates into CASSIEGTGDFYGYTF. Using reference TRBV19 and TRBJ1-2 for the parts outside the CDR3, the full variable domain is DGGITQSPKYLFRKEGQNVTLSCEQNLNHDAMYWYRQDPGQGLRLIYYSQIVNDFQKGDIAEGYSVSREKKESFPLTVTSAQKNPTAFYLCASSIEGTGDFYGYTFGSGTRLTVV.